This entry is about one TCR beta chain. The source of the sample is a study of blood T cell repertoires in COVID-19. Study at large: Donors in the United States, Italy and Spain gave samples during acute or convalescent COVID-19. PBMCs, B-cell-depleted T cells, or T cells provided the cDNA or gDNA that made up the material.

In the original processing: Reference gene primer amplification in the assay estimated nucleated cell counts. Method: immunoSEQ multiplex PCR; TCRdb's copy keeps in-frame clones and lacks some. V and J calls and clone size are those listed in that table; D and trimming were worked out from the DNA. Of 55,000 to 85,000 clones listed, just over 90% are singletons. The receptor comes from a woman between 18 and 30 years old with acute or convalescent COVID-19. Sequencing input: peripheral blood.

The CDR3 nucleotides are TGTGCCAGCAGTAACCAACGGGGCGGACTAGCGGGAGGTGAGCAGTTCTTC. Its translation: CASSNQRGGLAGGEQFF. This chain joins TRBV6-2 or TRBV6-3 and TRBJ2-1, with 14 bases lining up with TRBD2. J gave up 9 bases and V 5 bases, and 12 bases lay outside the gene matches. Per germline, CDR1 MNHEY and CDR2 SVGEGT. The CDR3 covers 17 residues.